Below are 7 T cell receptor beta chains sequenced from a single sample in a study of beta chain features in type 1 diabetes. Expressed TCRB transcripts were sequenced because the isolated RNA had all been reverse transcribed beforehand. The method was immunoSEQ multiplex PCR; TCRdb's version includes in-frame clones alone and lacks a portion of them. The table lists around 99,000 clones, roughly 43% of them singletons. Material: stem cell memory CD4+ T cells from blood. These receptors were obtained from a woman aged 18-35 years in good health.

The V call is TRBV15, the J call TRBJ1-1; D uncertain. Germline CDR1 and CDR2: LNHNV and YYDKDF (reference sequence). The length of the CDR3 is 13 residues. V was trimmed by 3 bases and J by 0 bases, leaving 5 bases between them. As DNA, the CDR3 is TGTGCCACCAGCAGCTCTGTGAACACTGAAGCTTTCTTT. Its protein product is CATSSSVNTEAFF.

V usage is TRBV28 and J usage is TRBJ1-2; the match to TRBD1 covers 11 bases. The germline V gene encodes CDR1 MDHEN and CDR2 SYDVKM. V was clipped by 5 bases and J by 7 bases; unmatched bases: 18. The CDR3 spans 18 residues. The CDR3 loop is CASSTPLGQGARRAGYTF. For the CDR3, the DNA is TGTGCCAGCAGTACCCCCCTAGGACAGGGGGCCCGTCGTGCTGGCTACACCTTC.

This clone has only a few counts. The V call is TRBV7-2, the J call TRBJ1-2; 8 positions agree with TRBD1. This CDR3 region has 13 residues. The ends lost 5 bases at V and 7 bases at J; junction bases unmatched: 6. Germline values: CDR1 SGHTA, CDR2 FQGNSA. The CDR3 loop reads CASSPLTGVGYTF. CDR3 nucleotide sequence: TGTGCCAGCAGCCCATTGACAGGGGTTGGCTACACCTTC. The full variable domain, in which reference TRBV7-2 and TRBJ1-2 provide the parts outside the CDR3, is GAGVSQSPSNKVTEKGKDVELRCDPISGHTALYWYRQSLGQGLEFLIYFQGNSAPDKSGLPSDRFSAERTGGSVSTLTIQRTQQEDSAVYLCASSPLTGVGYTFGSGTRLTVV.

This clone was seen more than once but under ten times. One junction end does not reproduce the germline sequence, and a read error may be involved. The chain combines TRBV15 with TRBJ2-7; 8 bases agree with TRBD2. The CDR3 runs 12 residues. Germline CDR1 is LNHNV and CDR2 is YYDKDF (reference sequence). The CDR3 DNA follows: TGTGCCACCAGCAGAGAATGGGGGACTAGGCGATTC. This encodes CATSREWGTRRF.

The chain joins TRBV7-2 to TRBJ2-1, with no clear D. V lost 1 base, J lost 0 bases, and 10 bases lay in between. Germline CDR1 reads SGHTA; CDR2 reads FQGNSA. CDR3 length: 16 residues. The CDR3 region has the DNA TGTGCCAGCAGCTTAGTATCCTGGAGCTCCTACAATGAGCAGTTCTTC. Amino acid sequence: CASSLVSWSSYNEQFF.

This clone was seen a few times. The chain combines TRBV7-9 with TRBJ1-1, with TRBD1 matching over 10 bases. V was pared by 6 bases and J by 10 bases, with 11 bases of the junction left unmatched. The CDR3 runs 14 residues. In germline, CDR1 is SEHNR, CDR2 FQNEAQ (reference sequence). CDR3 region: CASSPIDRGLGAFF. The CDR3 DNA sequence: TGTGCCAGCAGTCCAATTGACAGGGGGCTCGGAGCTTTCTTT. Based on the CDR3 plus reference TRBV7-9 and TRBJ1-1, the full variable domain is DTGVSQNPRHKITKRGQNVTFRCDPISEHNRLYWYRQTLGQGPEFLTYFQNEAQLEKSRLLSDRFSAERPKGSFSTLEIQRTEQGDSAMYLCASSPIDRGLGAFFGQGTRLTVV.

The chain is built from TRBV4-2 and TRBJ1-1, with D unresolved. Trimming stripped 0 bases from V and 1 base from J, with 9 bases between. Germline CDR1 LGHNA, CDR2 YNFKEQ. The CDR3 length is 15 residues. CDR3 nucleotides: TGTGCCAGCAGCCAAGATTTCGCGGGGAACACTGAAGCTTTCTTT. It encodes CASSQDFAGNTEAFF.